This T cell receptor beta chain was captured by sequencing in a study of cytomegalovirus exposure and HLA in healthy donors. Of note for this clone: The sample contains more than one DNA sequence encoding this CDR3.

PCR involved 60 Vbeta and 13 Jbeta primers. The assay was immunoSEQ multiplex PCR, and TCRdb's table has in-frame clones only and misses some. Of about 130,000 clones detected, over 70% appear once; the ten largest clones hold roughly 1.8%. The sample comprised PBMCs. The source of this sequence is a woman aged 40 to 50 in good health and CMV-seronegative.

The CDR3 nucleotides are TGTGCCAGCAGTTACTCCCGTACAGCGAACACTGAAGCTTTCTTT. Translated: CASSYSRTANTEAFF. V usage is TRBV6-5 and J usage is TRBJ1-1, with D hard to call. The V gene's germline CDR1 is MNHEY and CDR2 SVGAGI. V dropped 0 bases and J dropped 1 base, with 9 bases sitting between them. The CDR3 spans 15 residues.